This record concerns one T cell receptor (beta chain) sequence. Per the original methods: Amplification from reference gene primers served as the basis for estimated nucleated cell counts. The data were produced by immunoSEQ multiplex PCR, yet TCRdb's version contains in-frame clones alone and is incomplete. The DNA gave D and trimming, while V, J and clone size come from that table. The sample includes around 180,000 clones, roughly 84% of them seen just once. This sample stems from a study of blood T cell repertoires in COVID-19. Study as a whole: The United States, Italy and Spain provided the acute and convalescent COVID-19 samples. Sample material is recorded as cDNA or gDNA derived from T cells, B-cell-depleted T cells, or PBMCs.

It was during active infection that Seattle patients were enrolled and then longitudinally followed. The germline V gene encodes CDR1 SEHNR and CDR2 FQNEAQ (reference sequence). This CDR3 comprises 14 residues. V was clipped by 2 bases and J by 2 bases, with 7 bases between them. The rearrangement joins TRBV7-9 to TRBJ1-3, with D maybe TRBD1 (5 bases). The sample comprised peripheral blood. The sequence came from an elderly man with COVID-19, enrolled during active disease. CDR3 protein: CASSLPGTGNTIYF. As DNA, the CDR3 is TGTGCCAGCAGCTTACCAGGGACTGGAAACACCATATATTTT.